This record concerns one T cell receptor beta chain sequence. Antigen: not known. CDR1 is KGHSH, CDR2 LQKENI, per germline. V lost 3 bases, J lost 6 bases, and 7 bases lay in between. The CDR3 runs 12 residues. MiXCR, run by TCRdb on the RT-PCR reads, gives a single entry per CDR3 protein. The data contain about 800,000 distinct CDR3 sequences, 21% of them singletons. This sample is part of a study of response to subunit inactivated influenza vaccine. General observations from the study: The study's authors posited that every seasonal influenza vaccination enlists few new T cells.

The source is a man between 50 and 59 years old who received an inactivated influenza vaccine. This chain uses TRBV18 with TRBJ2-3, with D hard to call. The specimen was PBMCs from blood, collected approximately 5 days after vaccination. The CDR3 is CASSPKIDTQYF. The CDR3 DNA reads TGTGCCAGCTCACCGAAGATTGATACGCAGTATTTT. Looking up the rest from reference TRBV18 and TRBJ2-3 gives the full variable domain: NAGVMQNPRHLVRRRGQEARLRCSPMKGHSHVYWYRQLPEEGLKFMVYLQKENIIDESGMPKERFSAEFPKEGPSILRIQQVVRGDSAAYFCASSPKIDTQYFGPGTRLTVL.